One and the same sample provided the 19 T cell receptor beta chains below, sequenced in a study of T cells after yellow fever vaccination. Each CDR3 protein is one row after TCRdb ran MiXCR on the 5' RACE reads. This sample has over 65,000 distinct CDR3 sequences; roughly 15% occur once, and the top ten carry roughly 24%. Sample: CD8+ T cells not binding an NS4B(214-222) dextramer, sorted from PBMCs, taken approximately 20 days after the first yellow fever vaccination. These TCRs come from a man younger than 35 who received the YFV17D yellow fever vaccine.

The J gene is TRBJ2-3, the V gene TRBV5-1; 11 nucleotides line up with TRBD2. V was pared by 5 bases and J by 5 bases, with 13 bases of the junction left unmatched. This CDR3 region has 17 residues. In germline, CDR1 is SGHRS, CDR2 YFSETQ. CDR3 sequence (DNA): TGCGCCAGCAGAGAGGCCCTAGCGGGGGGCCGGGGAGATACGCAGTATTTT. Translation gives CASREALAGGRGDTQYF.

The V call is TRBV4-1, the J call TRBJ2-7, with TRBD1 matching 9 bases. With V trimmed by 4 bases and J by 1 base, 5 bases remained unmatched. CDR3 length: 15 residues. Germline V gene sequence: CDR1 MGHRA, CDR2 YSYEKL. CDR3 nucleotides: TGCGCCAGCAGCCCAGCCGGGACAGGGTCCTACGAGCAGTACTTC. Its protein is CASSPAGTGSYEQYF.

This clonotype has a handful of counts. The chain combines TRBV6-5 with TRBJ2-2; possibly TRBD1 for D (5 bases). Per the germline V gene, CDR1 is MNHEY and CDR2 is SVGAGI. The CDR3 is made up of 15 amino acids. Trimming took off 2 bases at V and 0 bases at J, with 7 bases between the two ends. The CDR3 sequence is CASSYGATNTGELFF. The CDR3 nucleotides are TGTGCCAGCAGTTACGGGGCGACGAACACCGGGGAGCTGTTTTTT.

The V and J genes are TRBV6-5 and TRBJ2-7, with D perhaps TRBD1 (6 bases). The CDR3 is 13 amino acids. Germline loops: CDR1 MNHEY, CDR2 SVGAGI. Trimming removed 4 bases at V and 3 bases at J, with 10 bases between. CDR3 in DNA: TGTGCCAGCAGTTGGGGGCATGGCTACGAGCAGTACGTC. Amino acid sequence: CASSWGHGYEQYV.

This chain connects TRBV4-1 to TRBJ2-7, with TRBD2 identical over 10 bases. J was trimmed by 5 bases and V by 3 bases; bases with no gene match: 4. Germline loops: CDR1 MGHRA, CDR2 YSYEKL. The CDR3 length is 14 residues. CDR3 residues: CASSQPGLAHEQYF. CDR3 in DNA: TGCGCCAGCAGCCAGCCGGGACTAGCGCACGAGCAGTACTTC.

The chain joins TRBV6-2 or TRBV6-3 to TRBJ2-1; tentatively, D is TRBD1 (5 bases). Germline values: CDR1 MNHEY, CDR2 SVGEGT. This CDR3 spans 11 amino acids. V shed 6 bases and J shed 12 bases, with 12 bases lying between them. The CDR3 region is CASSRDFVQFF. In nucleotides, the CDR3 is TGTGCCAGCAGCAGGGATTTCGTGCAGTTCTTC.

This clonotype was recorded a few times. The CDR3 here is CASRGLAGGRGQFF. DNA of the CDR3: TGTGCCAGCAGAGGACTAGCGGGGGGAAGAGGGCAGTTCTTC. The chain has TRBV12-3 or TRBV12-4 and TRBJ2-1, with TRBD2 identical over 14 bases. The junction had 7 bases not matched to a gene; V was cut back by 6 bases and J by 12 bases. The CDR3 consists of 14 residues.

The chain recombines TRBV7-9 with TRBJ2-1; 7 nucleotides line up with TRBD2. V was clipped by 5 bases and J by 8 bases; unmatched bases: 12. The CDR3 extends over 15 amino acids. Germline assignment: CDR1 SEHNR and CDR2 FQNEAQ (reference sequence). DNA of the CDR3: TGTGCCAGCAGCACGGGGGATGCGGGGGTGGATGAGCAGTTCTTC. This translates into CASSTGDAGVDEQFF.

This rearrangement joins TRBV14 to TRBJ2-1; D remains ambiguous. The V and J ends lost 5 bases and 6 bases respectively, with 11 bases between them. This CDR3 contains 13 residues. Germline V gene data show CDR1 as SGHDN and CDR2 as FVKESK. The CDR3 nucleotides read TGTGCCAGCAGCTTTTTGCGAACCAATGAGCAGTTCTTC. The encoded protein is CASSFLRTNEQFF.

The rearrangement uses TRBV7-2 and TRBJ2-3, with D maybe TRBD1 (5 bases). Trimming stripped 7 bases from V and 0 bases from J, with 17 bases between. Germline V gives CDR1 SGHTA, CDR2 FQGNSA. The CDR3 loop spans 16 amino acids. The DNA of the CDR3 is TGTGCCAGCAACATCAGGGAATGGCCTAGCACAGATACGCAGTATTTT. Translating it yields CASNIREWPSTDTQYF.

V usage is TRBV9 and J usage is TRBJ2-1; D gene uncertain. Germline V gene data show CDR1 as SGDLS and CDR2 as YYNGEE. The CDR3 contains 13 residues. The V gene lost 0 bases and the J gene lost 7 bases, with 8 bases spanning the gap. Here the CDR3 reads CASSVGLGNEQFF. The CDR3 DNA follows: TGTGCCAGCAGCGTAGGATTGGGGAATGAGCAGTTCTTC.

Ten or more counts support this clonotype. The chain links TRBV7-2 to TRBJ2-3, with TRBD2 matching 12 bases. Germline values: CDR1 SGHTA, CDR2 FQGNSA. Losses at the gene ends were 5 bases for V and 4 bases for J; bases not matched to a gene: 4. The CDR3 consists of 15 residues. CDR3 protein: CASSPSGGAADTQYF. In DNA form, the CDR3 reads TGTGCCAGCAGCCCTAGCGGGGGGGCCGCAGATACGCAGTATTTT.

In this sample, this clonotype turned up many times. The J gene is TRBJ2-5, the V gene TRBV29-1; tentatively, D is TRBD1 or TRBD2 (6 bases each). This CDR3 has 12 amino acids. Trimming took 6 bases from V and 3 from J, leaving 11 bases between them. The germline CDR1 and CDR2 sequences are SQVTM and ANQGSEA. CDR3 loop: CSVGGREETQYF. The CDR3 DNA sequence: TGCAGCGTGGGGGGCAGGGAAGAGACCCAGTACTTC.

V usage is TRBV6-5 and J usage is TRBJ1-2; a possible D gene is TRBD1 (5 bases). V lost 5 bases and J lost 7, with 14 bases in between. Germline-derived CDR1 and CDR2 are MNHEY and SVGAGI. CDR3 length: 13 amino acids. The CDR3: CASSPGPISGYTF. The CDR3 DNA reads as TGTGCCAGCAGTCCGGGGCCTATAAGTGGCTACACCTTC.

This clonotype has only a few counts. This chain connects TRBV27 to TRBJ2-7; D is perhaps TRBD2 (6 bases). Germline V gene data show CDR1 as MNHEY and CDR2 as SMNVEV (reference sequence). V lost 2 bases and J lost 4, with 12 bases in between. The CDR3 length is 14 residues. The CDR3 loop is CASSLRGGIYEQYF. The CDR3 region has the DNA TGTGCCAGCAGTTTAAGGGGAGGAATTTACGAGCAGTACTTC.

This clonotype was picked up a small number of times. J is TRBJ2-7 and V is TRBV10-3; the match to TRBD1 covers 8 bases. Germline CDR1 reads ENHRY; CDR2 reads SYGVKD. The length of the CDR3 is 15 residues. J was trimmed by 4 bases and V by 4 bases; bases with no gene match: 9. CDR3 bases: TGTGCCATCAGTGGAACAGGGGGACATTCTTACGAGCAGTACGTC. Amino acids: CAISGTGGHSYEQYV.

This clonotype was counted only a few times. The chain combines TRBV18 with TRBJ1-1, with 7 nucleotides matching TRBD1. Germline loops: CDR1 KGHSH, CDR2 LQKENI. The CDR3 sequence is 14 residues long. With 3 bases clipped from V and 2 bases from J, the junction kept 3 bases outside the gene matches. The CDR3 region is CASSPGTDNTEAFF. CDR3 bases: TGTGCCAGCTCACCCGGGACAGATAACACTGAAGCTTTCTTT.

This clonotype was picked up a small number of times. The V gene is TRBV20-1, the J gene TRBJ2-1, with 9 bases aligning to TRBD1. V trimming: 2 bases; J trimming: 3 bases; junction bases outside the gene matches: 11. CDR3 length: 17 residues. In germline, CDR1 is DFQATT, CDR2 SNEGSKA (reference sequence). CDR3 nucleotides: TGCAGTGCTAGACACCGGGACAGGGAAGGAGACTACAATGAGCAGTTCTTC. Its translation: CSARHRDREGDYNEQFF.

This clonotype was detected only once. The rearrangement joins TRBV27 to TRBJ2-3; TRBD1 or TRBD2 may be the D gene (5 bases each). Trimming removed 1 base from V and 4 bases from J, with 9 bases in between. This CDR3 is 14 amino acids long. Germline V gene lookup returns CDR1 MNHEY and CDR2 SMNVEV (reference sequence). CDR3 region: CASSLLGDADTQYF. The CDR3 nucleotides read TGTGCCAGCAGTTTATTAGGGGACGCAGATACGCAGTATTTT.